This T cell receptor beta chain comes out of a study of cytomegalovirus exposure and HLA in healthy donors. With 60 Vbeta and 13 Jbeta primers, the PCR was carried out. Produced via immunoSEQ multiplex PCR; TCRdb's table is partial and in-frame only. The sample has approximately 200,000 clones, around 80% seen once. In germline, CDR1 is SGHVS, CDR2 FNYEAQ. Trimming removed 4 bases from V and 6 bases from J; junction bases left unmatched: 9. The CDR3 spans 15 residues. The chain is built from TRBV7-6 and TRBJ2-5; the match to TRBD1 covers 9 bases. This clonotype originated in a girl under 10 years old in good health and CMV-seronegative. The specimen was PBMCs. CDR3: CASSSKVQGAKTQYF. The CDR3 region has the DNA TGTGCCAGCAGCTCCAAGGTACAGGGGGCGAAGACCCAGTACTTC.